This T cell receptor beta chain was identified during a study of Graves' ophthalmopathy and Graves' hyperthyroidism. The CDR3 is 13 residues long. V was clipped by 7 bases and J by 1 base, with 11 bases between them. Germline CDR1 reads SQVTM; CDR2 reads ANQGSEA. Beta-chain TCR CDR3 regions were amplified from RNA transcripts. In the first round, RT-PCR was carried out with HTBI primers, and a multiplex PCR formed the second round. Each CDR3 protein gets one entry after TCRdb re-called the multiplex PCR reads with MiXCR. The repertoire has over a million distinct CDR3 sequences, about 36% of them found once; the top ten carry over 8.5%. Patients with other autoimmune diseases, uncontrolled infections, pregnancy or lactation were excluded. Orbital computed tomography, thyroid ultrasound, TRAb, serum thyroxine and clinical symptoms formed the basis of diagnosis.

This sequence joins TRBV29-1 and TRBJ1-3; possible D gene TRBD1, 5 bases. This clonotype was sampled from an adult man with Graves' hyperthyroidism. Sequencing was carried out using peripheral blood or thyroid tissue (not recorded which). The CDR3, as DNA: TGCAGCGCCACGGCAGGGTCTGGAAACACCATATATTTT. It codes for CSATAGSGNTIYF.